The rows below give T cell receptor beta chains drawn from one sample of a study of T cell changes during pregnancy in multiple sclerosis. Sequenced by immunoSEQ multiplex PCR; TCRdb stores in-frame clones only, minus some. The table has 25,000 to 35,000 clones, 89% seen once. The sample was CD8+ T cells from peripheral blood mononuclear cells, taken in the second trimester of pregnancy. These receptors were obtained from a female donor with multiple sclerosis, enrolled in a pregnancy study. The CDR3 runs from the conserved cysteine through the conserved F or W. A D gene is named only where the DNA matches it firmly. Clone size is shown for a subset of rows, as once, few, many or a class of expanded clone.

j_call | clone_size | d_call | v_call | cdr3_aa | cdr3_nt
TRBJ2-5 | - | - | TRBV5-1 | CASSLQGTNGETQYF | TGCGCCAGCAGCTTGCAGGGGACCAACGGGGAGACCCAGTACTTC
TRBJ2-2 | - | - | TRBV27 | CASSLGGVDGELFF | TGTGCCAGCAGTTTGGGCGGGGTGGACGGGGAGCTGTTTTTT
TRBJ1-5 | - | - | TRBV4-3 | CASSPEAAANQPQHF | TGCGCCAGCAGCCCCGAAGCGGCAGCAAATCAGCCCCAGCATTTT
TRBJ2-7 | - | - | TRBV28 | CASSSLDGQLTRTYEQYF | TGTGCCAGCAGTTCACTTGATGGACAGCTTACCCGAACCTACGAGCAGTACTTC
TRBJ2-7 | - | - | TRBV19 | CASSIPGIYEQYF | TGTGCCAGTAGTATACCCGGGATCTACGAGCAGTACTTC
TRBJ1-3 | - | - | TRBV4-3 | CASSQDRVGGNTIYF | TGCGCCAGCAGCCAAGACAGGGTAGGAGGAAACACCATATATTTT
TRBJ1-1 | - | - | TRBV7-9 | CASSLPKHEAFF | TGTGCCAGCAGCTTACCTAAGCATGAAGCTTTCTTT
TRBJ1-1 | - | - | TRBV7-9 | CASSSGQSYEAFF | TGTGCCAGCAGTTCTGGACAGTCCTATGAAGCTTTCTTT
TRBJ2-1 | - | - | TRBV28 | CASSLQGGRNEQFF | TGTGCCAGCAGTTTACAGGGGGGCAGGAATGAGCAGTTCTTC
TRBJ2-7 | - | - | TRBV27 | CASSLAPAREQYF | TGTGCCAGCAGTTTGGCGCCCGCGAGGGAGCAGTACTTC
TRBJ2-7 | - | - | TRBV12-1 | CASSSGAGGNSYEQYF | TGTGCCAGCAGCTCCGGAGCGGGAGGGAACTCCTACGAGCAGTACTTC
TRBJ2-2 | - | - | TRBV18 | CASSPMAENTGELFF | TGTGCCAGCTCACCAATGGCCGAGAACACCGGGGAGCTGTTTTTT
TRBJ2-7 | - | - | TRBV5-8 | CASSFGQLSEQYF | TGTGCCAGCAGCTTCGGACAGTTGTCCGAGCAGTACTTC
TRBJ2-7 | - | TRBD1 | TRBV10-2 | CAIWDRSYEQYF | TGCGCCATTTGGGACAGATCCTACGAGCAGTACTTC
TRBJ1-5 | - | - | TRBV19 | CASSIEQGTTYQPQHF | TGTGCCAGTAGTATAGAGCAGGGGACAACGTATCAGCCCCAGCATTTT
TRBJ2-5 | - | TRBD1 | TRBV18 | CASSPPTGKDQETQYF | TGTGCCAGCTCACCACCGACAGGGAAGGATCAAGAGACCCAGTACTTC
TRBJ1-1 | few | - | TRBV29-1 | CSVGVGGDGNTEAFF | TGCAGCGTTGGGGTAGGGGGGGACGGGAACACTGAAGCTTTCTTT
TRBJ2-3 | - | - | TRBV9 | CASSVYSTSTDTQYF | TGTGCCAGCAGCGTCTACAGCACTAGCACAGATACGCAGTATTTT
TRBJ2-7 | - | TRBD2 | TRBV2 | CASSQYEPGLAIYEQYF | TGTGCCAGCAGCCAGTACGAACCGGGACTAGCGATCTACGAGCAGTACTTC
TRBJ1-5 | - | TRBD1 | TRBV7-8 | CASSLMTGGTGQPQHF | TGTGCCAGCAGCTTGATGACAGGGGGCACAGGACAGCCCCAGCATTTT